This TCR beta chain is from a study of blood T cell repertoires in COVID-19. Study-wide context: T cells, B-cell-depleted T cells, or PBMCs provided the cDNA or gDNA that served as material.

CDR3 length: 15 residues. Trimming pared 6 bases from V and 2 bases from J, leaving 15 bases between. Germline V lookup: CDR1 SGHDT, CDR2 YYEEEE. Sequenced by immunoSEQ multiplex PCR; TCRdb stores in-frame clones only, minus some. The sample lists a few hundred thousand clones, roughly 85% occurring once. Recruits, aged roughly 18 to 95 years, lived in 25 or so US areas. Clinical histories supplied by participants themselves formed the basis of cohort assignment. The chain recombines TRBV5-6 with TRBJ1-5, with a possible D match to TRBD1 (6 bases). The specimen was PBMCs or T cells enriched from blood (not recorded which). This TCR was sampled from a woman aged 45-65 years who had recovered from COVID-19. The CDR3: CASTKTGLGNQPQHF. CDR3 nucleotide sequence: TGTGCCAGCACCAAAACAGGGCTTGGCAATCAGCCCCAGCATTTT.